This T cell receptor beta chain was captured in a study of blood T cell repertoires in COVID-19 (dated by TCRdb to 2020 to 2021). For the study in its entirety: Samples from collaborators originated in the United States, Italy and Spain and spanned both the acute and convalescent phases of COVID-19. The prospective study material was composed of cDNA or gDNA derived from T cells, B-cell-depleted T cells, or PBMCs. Where available, HLA class I and class II types were obtained from metadata supplied by the sample provider rather than from assay-based typing. The repertoires were released in a freely available public database intended as a resource for research on the immune response to SARS-CoV-2. Subjects who had been exposed to COVID-19, were actively infected with it, or had recovered from it provided the deeply sampled blood TCRbeta repertoires that made up the dataset. Sample metadata almost always included a de-identified subject ID, COVID-19 status, age in years and sex. Samples were obtained from the ongoing ImmuneRACE study (first 160 participants) and from approximately 1,200 subjects provided by 6 global collaborators. Study-wide conclusions, independent of this receptor: The amount of clinical and demographic metadata varied by source and participant and was provided uncurated.

Its CDR3 holds 13 amino acids, cysteine through phenylalanine. Only the CDR3 region is kept as DNA, spanning 39 bases read in frame from base 1. The germline V gene (reference sequence) yields MNHEY for CDR1 and SMNVEV for CDR2. The V end loses 0 bases and the J end loses 3 bases, and a stretch of 3 bases separates them. TCRbeta CDR3 regions were amplified from genomic DNA by means of the immunoSEQ Assay, a bias-controlled multiplex PCR. For the original study's pipeline: Nucleated cell counts per sample were estimated from amplification of reference gene primers within the assay. To quantify the absolute abundance of each unique TCRbeta CDR3 rearrangement, sequence reads were collapsed and filtered. For each sample, productive Simpson clonality was calculated as the square root of Simpson's diversity index over productive rearrangements. TCRdb obtained this table from immuneACCESS and retained in-frame rearrangements with V and J assigned. These tables miss some clones; where compared with another copy, unresolved V genes account for less than half of the shortfall, and the remainder is unexplained. D and trimming come from the DNA, and the V and J calls and clone size come from that table. The sample records 85,000 to 120,000 clones, 75% to 90% of which are singletons. Roughly 4% of the sample goes to the ten largest clones.

The collaborating institutions used their own protocols to collect whole blood in K2EDTA tubes. For TCRbeta analysis, collaborators shipped samples as frozen whole blood, isolated PBMCs, or DNA extracted from either of those sample types. In this sample, this clone turned up a few times. Its cognate antigen has yet to be identified. Nothing much larger sits one base from this clone, and base qualities are not available. The specimen sequenced was peripheral blood. This receptor chain uses TRBV27 and TRBJ1-5, with the D segment identity uncertain. The source is a human donor in a cohort sampled during active COVID-19. The nucleotide sequence is given as TGTGCCAGCAGTTTATCAGCCAATCAGCCCCAGCATTTT. Its protein is CASSLSANQPQHF.